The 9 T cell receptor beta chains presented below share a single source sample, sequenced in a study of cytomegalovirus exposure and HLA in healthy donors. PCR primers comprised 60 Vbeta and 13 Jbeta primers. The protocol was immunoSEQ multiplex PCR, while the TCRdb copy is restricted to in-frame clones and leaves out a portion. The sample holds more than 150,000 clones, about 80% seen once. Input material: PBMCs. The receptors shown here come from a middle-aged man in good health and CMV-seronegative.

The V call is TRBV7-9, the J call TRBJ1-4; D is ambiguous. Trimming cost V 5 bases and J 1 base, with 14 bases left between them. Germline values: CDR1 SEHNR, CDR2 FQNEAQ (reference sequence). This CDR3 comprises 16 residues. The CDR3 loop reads CASSRGMRQTNEKLFF. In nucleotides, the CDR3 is TGTGCCAGCAGCCGCGGGATGCGGCAAACTAATGAAAAACTGTTTTTT. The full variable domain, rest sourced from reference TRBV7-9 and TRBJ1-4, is DTGVSQNPRHKITKRGQNVTFRCDPISEHNRLYWYRQTLGQGPEFLTYFQNEAQLEKSRLLSDRFSAERPKGSFSTLEIQRTEQGDSAMYLCASSRGMRQTNEKLFFGSGTQLSVL.

CDR3 loop: CASSQLAGRGNEQFF. The DNA for the CDR3 is TGTGCCAGCAGCCAGCTAGCGGGAAGGGGGAATGAGCAGTTCTTC. The chain carries TRBV14 and TRBJ2-1; TRBD2 matches 9 bases. V lost 3 bases to trimming and J lost 7 bases; unmatched junction nucleotides: 7. Germline V gives CDR1 SGHDN, CDR2 FVKESK. The CDR3 consists of 15 residues. The full variable domain, its missing parts supplied by reference TRBV14 and TRBJ2-1, is EAGVTQFPSHSVIEKGQTVTLRCDPISGHDNLYWYRRVMGKEIKFLLHFVKESKQDESGMPNNRFLAERTGGTYSTLKVQPAELEDSGVYFCASSQLAGRGNEQFFGPGTRLTVL.

The CDR3 coding sequence is TGTGCCAGCAGCTTAGGACAGGGGGAGACCCAGTACTTC. It is translated as CASSLGQGETQYF. V is TRBV7-6 and J is TRBJ2-5; 8 nucleotides match TRBD1. CDR3 size: 13 residues. Germline CDR1 and CDR2: SGHVS and FNYEAQ. Unmatched junction bases numbered 0, after V lost 1 base and J lost 5 bases.

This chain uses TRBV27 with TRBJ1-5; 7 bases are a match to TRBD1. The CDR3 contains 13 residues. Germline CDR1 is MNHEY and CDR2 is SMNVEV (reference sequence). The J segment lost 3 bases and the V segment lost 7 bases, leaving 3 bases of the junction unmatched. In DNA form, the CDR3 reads TGTGCCAGCACCAGGGGGGCCAATCAGCCCCAGCATTTT. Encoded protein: CASTRGANQPQHF.

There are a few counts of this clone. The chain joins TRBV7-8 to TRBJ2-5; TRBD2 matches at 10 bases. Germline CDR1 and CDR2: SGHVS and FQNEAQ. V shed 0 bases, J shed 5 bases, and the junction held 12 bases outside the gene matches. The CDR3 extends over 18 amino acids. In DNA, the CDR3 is TGTGCCAGCAGCTTAGCCCTCGATAGCGGGAGGCCAGAGGAGACCCAGTACTTC. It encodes CASSLALDSGRPEETQYF.

For the CDR3, the DNA is TGTGCCAGCAGCTTGGAGGGGGGGTCCCCCTACGAGCAGTACGTC. Residues: CASSLEGGSPYEQYV. J is TRBJ2-7 and V is TRBV5-8; possible D gene TRBD2, 7 bases. The germline CDR1 and CDR2 sequences are SGHTS and YDEGEE. The V end lost 0 bases, the J end lost 2 bases, and 12 bases lay between the germline ends. The CDR3 runs 15 residues.

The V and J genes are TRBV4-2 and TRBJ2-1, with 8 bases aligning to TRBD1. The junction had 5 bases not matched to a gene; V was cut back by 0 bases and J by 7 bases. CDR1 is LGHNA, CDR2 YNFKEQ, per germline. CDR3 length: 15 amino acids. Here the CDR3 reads CASSQDQQGGNEQFF. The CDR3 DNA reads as TGTGCCAGCAGCCAAGATCAACAGGGGGGTAATGAGCAGTTCTTC.

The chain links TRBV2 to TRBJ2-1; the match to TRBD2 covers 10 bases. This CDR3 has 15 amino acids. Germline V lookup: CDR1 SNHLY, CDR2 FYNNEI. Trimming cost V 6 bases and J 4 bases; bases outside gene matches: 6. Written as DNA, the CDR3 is TGTGCCAGCAGCGAGCTAGCGGGAGCATACAATGAGCAGTTCTTC. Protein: CASSELAGAYNEQFF.

The CDR3 coding sequence is TGTGCCAGCAGTTACCACAGGGGTGAGCAGTTCTTC. Its protein is CASSYHRGEQFF. This rearrangement joins TRBV27 to TRBJ2-1; TRBD1 matches at 7 bases. CDR1 is MNHEY and CDR2 is SMNVEV in the germline V gene (reference sequence). V gave up 4 bases and J gave up 9 bases; unmatched junction bases: 3. The CDR3 contains 12 residues.